Here is one T cell receptor (beta chain) with its context. There is no known antigen for this receptor. It has no much larger one-base neighbor in the sample; base qualities were not kept. Taken from the germline V gene (reference sequence), the CDR1 and CDR2 loops are DFQATT and SNEGSKA. Trimming at the junction amounts to 3 bases on V and 4 bases on J, and the germline ends lie 10 bases apart. Taken from cysteine to phenylalanine, the CDR3 has 13 residues. Only CDR3 DNA remains: 39 bases, in frame from the first base. This specimen belongs to a study of blood T cells in healthy people across ages (dated by TCRdb to between 2015 and 2017). Study-wide context: In model experiments, roughly one uniquely barcoded TCR beta cDNA molecule per two T cells was captured by template switching. Two additional independent replicas of 1 million unique cDNA reads from the same blood draw were analyzed for two donors (one aged 18 to 30 and one aged 80 or older). The study measured age-related changes in TCR beta repertoire diversity using deep sequencing normalized with unique cDNA molecular identifiers. To avoid experimental bias, donors of different ages were randomly spread across the sequencing lanes. Donors were grouped into four age groups: young (average 16 years), middle-aged (roughly 37), aged (about 59) and long-lived (roughly 80).

The donors were 40 or so Caucasian individuals from Russia, aged roughly 6 to 100 years, who were systemically healthy. Each donor gave 8 to 10 milliliters of peripheral blood, collected into EDTA-treated Vacutainer tubes. Ficoll-Paque density-gradient centrifugation was used to isolate PBMCs, with at least 7 million per sample. Trizol reagent was used to extract total RNA from PBMCs, with at least 5 micrograms per sample. The percentages of naive CD45RAhigh/CD27high T cells were determined by flow cytometry on a PBMC aliquot from every donor. Libraries were prepared through 5' RACE. This sample was sequenced with an Illumina HiSeq 2500. A second PCR of 7 to 11 cycles was run with a J-beta primer mix and a sample-barcoded 5' primer. Each TCR beta cDNA molecule received a unique molecular identifier from a template-switch 5' adaptor carrying 12 random nucleotides. Each sample yielded at least 2.5 million CDR3-containing paired-end reads. The Mint cDNA synthesis kit, primed by a TRBC-specific oligonucleotide, was used to synthesize first-strand cDNA from all RNA. After uracil-DNA glycosylase treatment, a first 18-cycle PCR used universal primers M1SS and BC2_uni_R on all cDNA. Turning to the authors' computational methods: Each sample was normalized by randomly selecting 1 million high-quality reads, each carrying a distinct molecular identifier. Instead of being binned into consensus sequences, reads that shared molecular identifiers were thrown out. MiTCR, with a Q25 quality threshold and the strictest error-elimination algorithm, was used for CDR3 identification, clonotype clustering and error correction. A nonparametric unseen species model using Euler transformation provided a lower-bound estimate of total TCR beta diversity. TCRdb passed the public sequencing reads through fastp at Q25 and MiXCR, retaining productive beta sequences. Each entry is one CDR3 protein sequence, shown with its most common DNA and genes. V and J calls and clone size were set by TCRdb, not the authors. The table for this sample lists some 1.6 million distinct CDR3 sequences; about 32% of them were counted only once. The ten largest clonotypes hold around 11% of the sample.

Broader findings and caveats from the paper: The percentage of naive T cells measured by flow cytometry correlated strongly with observed TCR beta diversity. Because the CMV infection status of the donors was unknown, age-related changes in expanded clonotypes may potentially have been confounded. Estimates of total diversity based on one million sequenced T cells were regarded as lower bounds and as underestimates. As age increased, observed TCR beta diversity per million T cells dropped in a roughly linear way, and a significant reduction was already evident by age about 36. Bulk unsorted PBMC profiling prevented conclusive comparison of naive and antigen-experienced compartments. Compared with the aged group, more naive CD4+ T cells, fewer expanded clones and increased TCR diversity were shown by the long-lived group, suggesting age selection.

The chain employs TRBV20-1 and TRBJ1-5; a confident D gene designation cannot be given. This TCR came from a young woman in good health. Source material: blood. DNA sequence: TGCAGTGCTAGTATCCGGGAGAATCAGCCCCAGCATTTT. This sequence encodes CSASIRENQPQHF.